Here is one T cell receptor beta chain with its context. The table came from immunoSEQ multiplex PCR; TCRdb's copy has only in-frame clones and leaves some out. The data hold 45,000 to 60,000 clones, with around 80% observed a single time. Germline V gives CDR1 KGHSH, CDR2 LQKENI. The CDR3 extends over 14 amino acids. Losses at the gene ends were 3 bases for V and 5 bases for J; bases not matched to a gene: 3. These data come from a study of PD-1 blockade in mismatch repair-deficient tumors. The receptor was derived from an adult with mismatch repair-deficient cancer. Sequencing used peripheral blood, obtained 4 weeks after starting pembrolizumab. J is TRBJ2-2 and V is TRBV18, with 7 positions matching TRBD2. The CDR3 DNA reads TGTGCCAGCTCACCGTGGCGGGAGACCGGGGAGCTGTTTTTT. Protein: CASSPWRETGELFF.